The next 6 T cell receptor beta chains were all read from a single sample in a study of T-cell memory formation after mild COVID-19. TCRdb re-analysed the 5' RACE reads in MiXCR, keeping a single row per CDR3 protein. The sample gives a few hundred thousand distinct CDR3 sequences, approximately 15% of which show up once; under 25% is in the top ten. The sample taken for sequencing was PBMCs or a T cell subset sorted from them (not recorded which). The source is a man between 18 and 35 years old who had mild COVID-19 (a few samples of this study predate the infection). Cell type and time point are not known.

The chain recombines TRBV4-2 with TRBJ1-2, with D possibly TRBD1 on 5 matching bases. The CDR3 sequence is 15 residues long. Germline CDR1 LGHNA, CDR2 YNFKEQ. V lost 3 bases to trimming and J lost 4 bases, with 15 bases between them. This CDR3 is CASSHRGTYVYGYTF. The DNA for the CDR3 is TGTGCCAGCAGCCATCGCGGGACTTATGTCTATGGCTACACCTTC.

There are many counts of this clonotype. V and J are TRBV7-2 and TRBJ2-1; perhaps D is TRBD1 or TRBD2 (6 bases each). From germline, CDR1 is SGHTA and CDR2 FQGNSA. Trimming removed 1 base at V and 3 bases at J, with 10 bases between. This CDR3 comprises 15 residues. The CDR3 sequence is CASSLVGGFYNEQFF. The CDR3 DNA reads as TGTGCCAGCAGCTTAGTGGGGGGCTTCTACAATGAGCAGTTCTTC.

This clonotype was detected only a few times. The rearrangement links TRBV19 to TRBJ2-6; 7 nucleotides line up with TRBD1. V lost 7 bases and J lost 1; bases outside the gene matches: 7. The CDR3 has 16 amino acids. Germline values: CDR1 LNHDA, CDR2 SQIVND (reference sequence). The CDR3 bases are TGTGCCAGTACCACCTCAGGGGGATCTGGGGCCAACGTCCTGACTTTC. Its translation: CASTTSGGSGANVLTF.

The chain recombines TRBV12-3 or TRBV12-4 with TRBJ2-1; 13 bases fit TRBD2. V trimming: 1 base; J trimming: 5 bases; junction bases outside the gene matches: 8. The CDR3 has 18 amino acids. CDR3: CASSLGTSGLAGNNEQFF. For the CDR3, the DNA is TGTGCCAGCAGTTTAGGGACCTCGGGACTAGCGGGGAACAATGAGCAGTTCTTC.

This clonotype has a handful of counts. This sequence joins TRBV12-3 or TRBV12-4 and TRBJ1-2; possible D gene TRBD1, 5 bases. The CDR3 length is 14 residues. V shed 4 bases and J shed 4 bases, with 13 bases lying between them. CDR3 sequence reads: CASSSWGRSYGYTF. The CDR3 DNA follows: TGTGCCAGCAGTTCGTGGGGACGGAGCTATGGCTACACCTTC.

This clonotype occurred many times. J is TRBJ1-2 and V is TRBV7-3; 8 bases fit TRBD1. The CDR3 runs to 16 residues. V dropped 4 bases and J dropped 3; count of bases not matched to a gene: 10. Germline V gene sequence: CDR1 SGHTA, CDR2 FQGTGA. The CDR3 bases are TGTGCCAGCAGCTACGCCGTTCGACAGGGGCACTATGGCTACACCTTC. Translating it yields CASSYAVRQGHYGYTF.